Shown below are 2 T cell receptor beta chains from a single sample sequenced in a study of blood T cell repertoires in COVID-19. Some clones are missing from TCRdb's copy, which holds only in-frame ones; the method was immunoSEQ multiplex PCR. The data hold about 40,000 clones, with about nine tenths observed a single time. Sequenced input: peripheral blood. The receptor set was obtained from an elderly woman with active COVID-19.

The chain recombines TRBV28 with TRBJ2-1; 9 positions match TRBD2. Germline assignment: CDR1 MDHEN and CDR2 SYDVKM. J was trimmed by 4 bases and V by 5 bases; bases with no gene match: 9. The CDR3 totals 16 residues. The CDR3 sequence: CASSPWTSARYNEQFF. The CDR3 DNA follows: TGTGCCAGCAGTCCCTGGACTAGCGCGAGGTACAATGAGCAGTTCTTC.

This chain joins TRBV6-6 and TRBJ2-2, with 9 bases matching TRBD1. Trimming at V came to 0 bases and at J to 5 bases, leaving 4 bases not matched to a gene. The CDR3 has 16 residues. Per germline, CDR1 MNHNY and CDR2 SVGAGI (reference sequence). The CDR3 loop is CASSYSTGGWTGELFF. The CDR3, as DNA: TGTGCCAGCAGTTACTCGACAGGGGGTTGGACCGGGGAGCTGTTTTTT.